Shown below are 4 T cell receptor beta chains from a single sample sequenced in a study of blood T cell repertoires in COVID-19. The assay was immunoSEQ multiplex PCR, and TCRdb's table has in-frame clones only and misses some. In the table there are fewer than 350,000 clones, roughly 85% of which are singletons. Material: PBMCs or T cells enriched from blood (not recorded which). The origin of the receptors is a woman between 40 and 50 years old who had recovered from COVID-19.

The genes are TRBV19 and TRBJ2-5; maybe TRBD2 (6 bases). Germline CDR1 LNHDA, CDR2 SQIVND (reference sequence). The CDR3 totals 15 residues. V was clipped by 3 bases and J by 7 bases, with 18 bases between them. The chain's CDR3 is CASSMRDSNLATQYF. The CDR3, as DNA: TGTGCCAGTAGTATGAGGGACTCGAACTTGGCGACCCAGTACTTC.

The V and J genes are TRBV7-2 and TRBJ2-3; TRBD1 matches 7 bases. Per the germline V gene, CDR1 is SGHTA and CDR2 is FQGNSA. CDR3 size: 13 residues. Losses at the gene ends were 7 bases for V and 6 bases for J; bases not matched to a gene: 7. Here the CDR3 reads CASTPDRADTQYF. The DNA for the CDR3 is TGTGCCAGCACCCCCGACAGGGCGGATACGCAGTATTTT.

The V gene is TRBV5-6, the J gene TRBJ1-2; D might be TRBD1 (6 bases). CDR1 and CDR2 (germline): SGHDT, YYEEEE. Trimming took off 0 bases at V and 5 bases at J, with 11 bases between the two ends. The CDR3 runs 14 residues. CDR3 in amino acids: CASSLGQGSYGYTF. The CDR3, as DNA: TGTGCCAGCAGCTTGGGGCAGGGGAGTTATGGCTACACCTTC.

This chain uses TRBV15 with TRBJ2-1; 8 bases are a match to TRBD2. Germline CDR1 and CDR2: LNHNV and YYDKDF (reference sequence). V trimming: 5 bases; J trimming: 3 bases; junction bases outside the gene matches: 9. The CDR3 runs to 16 residues. The CDR3, as DNA: TGTGCCACCAGCCCTTCCAGCGGGAGAGGCTACAATGAGCAGTTCTTC. This sequence encodes CATSPSSGRGYNEQFF.